This TCR beta chain is drawn from a study of blood T cells in healthy people across ages. This clonotype turned up a few times. The antigen remains undetermined. Alongside a J-beta primer mix, a sample-barcoded 5' primer served in a second PCR lasting about 7 to 12 cycles. MiXCR was run by TCRdb on the 5' RACE reads, yielding one entry per CDR3 protein. The data hold about 1 million distinct CDR3 sequences, with under 45% observed a single time. Whole-study findings and limits: The study regarded diversity estimates from one million T cells as underestimates. Since the PBMCs were unsorted, naive and antigen-experienced cells could not be conclusively compared.

With V trimmed by 7 bases and J by 4 bases, 6 bases remained unmatched. The CDR3 is made up of 13 amino acids. The source material was blood. The sequence was obtained from a woman aged 60-75 years in good health. The chain employs TRBV12-3 or TRBV12-4 and TRBJ1-2, with 7 bases fitting TRBD1. CDR3 sequence reads: CASIGTDGYGYTF. The CDR3 nucleotides read TGTGCCAGCATTGGGACAGACGGCTATGGCTACACCTTC.